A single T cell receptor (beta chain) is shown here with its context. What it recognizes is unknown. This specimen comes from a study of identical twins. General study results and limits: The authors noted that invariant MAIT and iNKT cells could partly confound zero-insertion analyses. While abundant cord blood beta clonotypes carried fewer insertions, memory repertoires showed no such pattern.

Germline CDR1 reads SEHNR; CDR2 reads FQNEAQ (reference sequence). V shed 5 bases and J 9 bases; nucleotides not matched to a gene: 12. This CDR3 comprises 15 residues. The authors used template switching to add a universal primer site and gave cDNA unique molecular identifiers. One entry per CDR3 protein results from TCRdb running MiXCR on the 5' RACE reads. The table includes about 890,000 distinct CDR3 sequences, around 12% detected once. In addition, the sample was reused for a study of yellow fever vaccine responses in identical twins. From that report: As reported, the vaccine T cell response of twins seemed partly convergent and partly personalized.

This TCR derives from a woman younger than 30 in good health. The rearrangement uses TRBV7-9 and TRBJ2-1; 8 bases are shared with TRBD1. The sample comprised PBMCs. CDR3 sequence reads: CASSPPGGGLSEQFF. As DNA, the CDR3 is TGTGCCAGCAGCCCGCCAGGGGGCGGACTATCTGAGCAGTTCTTC.